This is a list of T cell receptor beta chains from one sample in a study of blood T cell repertoires in COVID-19. Libraries were prepared by immunoSEQ multiplex PCR; TCRdb keeps only in-frame clonotypes and omits some of them. This sample has approximately 100,000 clones; about 90% occur once, and the top ten carry roughly 15%. Sample: peripheral blood. Receptors were obtained from a man aged 45-65 years with acute or convalescent COVID-19. Both conserved end residues are part of each CDR3. The D gene is left open where the match is weak. Only some rows state a clone size, as once, few, many or a class for expanded clones.

. TRBJ2-1 14 . TRBV14 CASSQQRTYNEQFF TGTGCCAGCAGCCAACAGCGGACCTACAATGAGCAGTTCTTC
many TRBJ2-7 12 . TRBV10-3 CATQTDSYEQYF TGTGCCACGCAGACAGATTCCTACGAGCAGTACTTC
. TRBJ1-4 14 TRBD1 TRBV19 CASSIGTGQKKLFF TGTGCCAGTAGTATCGGGACAGGGCAGAAAAAACTGTTTTTT
. TRBJ2-1 15 TRBD2 TRBV24-1 CATSIAGPSYNEQFF TGTGCCACCAGTATAGCGGGACCCTCCTACAATGAGCAGTTCTTC
. TRBJ1-4 12 . TRBV2 CASSEGGEKLFF TGTGCCAGCAGTGAAGGAGGAGAAAAACTGTTTTTT
. TRBJ2-4 22 TRBD2 TRBV28 CASSPPPFTALAGGGAKNIQYF TGTGCCAGCAGCCCACCCCCTTTTACAGCGCTAGCGGGAGGAGGAGCCAAAAACATTCAGTACTTC
. TRBJ2-1 16 TRBD2 TRBV6-2/TRBV6-3 CASSYSRLAGLGEQFF TGTGCCAGCAGTTACTCAAGACTAGCGGGATTGGGTGAGCAGTTCTTC
. TRBJ1-5 15 TRBD1 TRBV5-1 CASSSRGGPNQPQHF TGCGCCAGCAGCTCGCGAGGGGGCCCGAATCAGCCCCAGCATTTT
. TRBJ2-7 12 . TRBV6-1 CASSDMGREQYF TGTGCCAGCAGTGATATGGGGCGCGAGCAGTACTTC
few TRBJ1-1 13 . TRBV5-1 CASSSGLLAEAFF TGCGCCAGCAGCTCGGGACTTTTAGCTGAAGCTTTCTTT
. TRBJ1-6 15 . TRBV3-1/TRBV3-2 CASSRFGGNDSPLHF TGTGCCAGCAGCCGTTTCGGGGGGAATGATTCACCCCTCCACTTT
. TRBJ2-1 12 . TRBV7-2 CASSTSYNEQFF TGTGCCAGCAGCACTAGTTACAATGAGCAGTTCTTC
. TRBJ2-3 14 . TRBV19 CASSIERVTDTQYF TGTGCCAGTAGTATAGAACGGGTTACAGATACGCAGTATTTT
. TRBJ2-1 16 TRBD1 TRBV30 CAWSQSPTGNIDEQFF TGTGCCTGGAGTCAATCCCCGACAGGGAATATCGATGAGCAGTTCTTC
. TRBJ2-7 16 TRBD2 TRBV27 CASSFLTSDLSYEQYF TGTGCCAGCAGTTTTCTTACTAGCGATCTATCCTACGAGCAGTACTTC
. TRBJ2-1 14 TRBD2 TRBV28 CASGLAGTYNEQFF TGTGCCTCGGGACTAGCGGGGACCTACAATGAGCAGTTCTTC
once TRBJ1-6 15 . TRBV27 CASSFQPGYNSPLHF TGTGCCAGCAGTTTCCAACCGGGCTATAATTCACCCCTCCACTTT
. TRBJ2-7 12 . TRBV28 CASSLGHYEQYF TGTGCCAGCAGTTTGGGGCACTACGAGCAGTACTTC
. TRBJ2-1 14 . TRBV12-5 CASGLAEGRNEQFF TGTGCTAGTGGTTTGGCGGAGGGCCGAAATGAGCAGTTCTTC
few TRBJ2-6 15 . TRBV5-1 CASSLRGTGANVLTF TGCGCCAGCAGCTTGAGGGGGACTGGGGCCAACGTCCTGACTTTC
once TRBJ2-4 14 . TRBV10-1 CASSFTGAKNIQYF TGCGCCAGCAGTTTCACGGGAGCCAAAAACATTCAGTACTTC
. TRBJ2-1 11 . TRBV24-1 CATGGYNEQFF TGTGCCACCGGGGGGTACAATGAGCAGTTCTTC
. TRBJ1-5 16 . TRBV24-1 CATSDSPGNGNQPQHF TGTGCCACCAGTGATTCGCCAGGGAACGGGAATCAGCCCCAGCATTTT
once TRBJ2-5 14 . TRBV11-2 CASRRASDQETQYF TGTGCCAGCAGGCGGGCTAGCGACCAAGAGACCCAGTACTTC
. TRBJ2-1 16 . TRBV10-1 CASSDRSGPGYNEQFF TGCGCCAGCAGTGACCGAAGCGGGCCGGGCTACAATGAGCAGTTCTTC
. TRBJ1-5 13 . TRBV2 CASSVSPDQPQHF TGTGCCAGCAGTGTTTCCCCAGATCAGCCCCAGCATTTT
. TRBJ2-7 15 TRBD2 TRBV29-1 CSVEVPGLADYEQYF TGCAGCGTTGAAGTCCCCGGCCTAGCGGACTACGAGCAGTACTTC
. TRBJ2-1 15 TRBD1 TRBV28 CASSATGGFYNEQFF TGTGCCAGCAGTGCGACAGGGGGATTCTACAATGAGCAGTTCTTC
. TRBJ1-1 12 . TRBV6-5 CASRSYSTEAFF TGTGCCAGCAGGTCGTACTCCACTGAAGCTTTCTTT
. TRBJ2-1 17 TRBD2 TRBV24-1 CATSVSGRASLPHEQFF TGTGCCACCAGTGTCAGCGGGAGGGCTTCTCTCCCCCACGAGCAGTTCTTC
. TRBJ1-1 12 . TRBV28 CASSGPQRGAFF TGTGCCAGCAGTGGCCCACAGCGAGGGGCTTTCTTT
. TRBJ2-3 16 . TRBV1 CTSSRDENRREDTQYF TGCACCAGCAGCCGAGATGAGAACCGGAGGGAAGATACGCAGTATTTT
. TRBJ2-7 14 TRBD1 TRBV5-4 CASRPGTDSYEQYF TGTGCCAGCAGGCCCGGGACAGATTCCTACGAGCAGTACTTC
few TRBJ2-7 13 . TRBV4-2 CASSPRTGDEQYF TGTGCCAGCAGCCCAAGGACCGGGGACGAGCAGTACTTC
. TRBJ2-3 15 TRBD2 TRBV5-1 CASSAGLGAADTQYF TGCGCCAGCAGCGCGGGACTAGGGGCGGCAGATACGCAGTATTTT
. TRBJ2-3 15 TRBD2 TRBV19 CASTAGREGTDTQYF TGTGCCAGTACGGCGGGGAGGGAGGGCACAGATACGCAGTATTTT
few TRBJ2-5 15 TRBD2 TRBV3-1/TRBV3-2 CASSPQLAGKETQYF TGTGCCAGCAGCCCCCAACTAGCGGGGAAAGAGACCCAGTACTTC
. TRBJ1-6 16 TRBD1 TRBV6-1 CASSVNHGQDNSPLHF TGTGCCAGCAGTGTAAATCACGGACAGGATAATTCACCCCTCCACTTT
once TRBJ2-3 16 TRBD2 TRBV5-4 CASSKRLAGGSDTQYF TGTGCCAGCAGCAAAAGACTAGCGGGAGGGTCAGATACGCAGTATTTT
. TRBJ2-7 15 . TRBV4-2 CASSQEDTLPGEQYF TGTGCCAGCAGCCAAGAAGACACTCTCCCTGGCGAGCAGTACTTC
. TRBJ2-7 18 TRBD2 TRBV11-2 CATGGEGSPSGRYYEQYF TGTGCCACGGGGGGAGAGGGGTCTCCTAGCGGGAGATACTACGAGCAGTACTTC
. TRBJ2-1 16 TRBD2 TRBV24-1 CATSDVAGGPVNEQFF TGTGCCACCAGTGATGTAGCGGGAGGGCCCGTCAATGAGCAGTTCTTC
. TRBJ2-7 11 . TRBV27 CASGVSYEQYF TGTGCCTCGGGGGTCTCCTACGAGCAGTACTTC